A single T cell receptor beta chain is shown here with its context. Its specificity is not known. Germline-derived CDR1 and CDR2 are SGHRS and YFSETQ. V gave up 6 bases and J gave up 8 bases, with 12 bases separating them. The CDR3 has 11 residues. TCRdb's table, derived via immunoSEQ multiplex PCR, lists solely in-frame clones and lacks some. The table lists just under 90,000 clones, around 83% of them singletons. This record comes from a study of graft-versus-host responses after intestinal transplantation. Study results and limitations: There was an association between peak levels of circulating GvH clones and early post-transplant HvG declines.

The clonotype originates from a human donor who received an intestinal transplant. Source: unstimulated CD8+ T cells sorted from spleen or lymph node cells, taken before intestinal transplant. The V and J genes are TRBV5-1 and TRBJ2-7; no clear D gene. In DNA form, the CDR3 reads TGCGCCAGCAAAAAGTGGAGCCAGCAGTACTTC. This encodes CASKKWSQQYF. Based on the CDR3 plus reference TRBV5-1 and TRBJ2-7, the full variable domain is KAGVTQTPRYLIKTRGQQVTLSCSPISGHRSVSWYQQTPGQGLQFLFEYFSETQRNKGNFPGRFSGRQFSNSRSEMNVSTLELGDSALYLCASKKWSQQYFGPGTRLTVT.